The 15 T cell receptor beta chains in this list originate from one sample, sequenced in a study of multiple sclerosis patients with progressive multifocal leukoencephalopathy. TCRdb's copy holds only in-frame clones and misses some; the assay was immunoSEQ multiplex PCR. The table has approximately 35,000 clones, roughly nine tenths seen once. The time point: time of PML onset. The source material was PBMCs, sampled from a patient treated with natalizumab. These receptors came from a human donor with progressive multifocal leukoencephalopathy.

This rearrangement joins TRBV6-5 to TRBJ2-7; D gene uncertain. The germline V and J ends were trimmed by 6 bases and 2 bases, with 5 bases remaining between them. CDR1 and CDR2 (germline): MNHEY, SVGAGI. The length of the CDR3 is 11 residues. The CDR3 nucleotides are TGTGCCAGCAGCGACCCCTACGAGCAGTACTTC. As protein: CASSDPYEQYF.

The chain recombines TRBV5-1 with TRBJ2-3; D gene ambiguous. Trimming left V 1 base short and J 4 bases short, with 7 bases between. This CDR3 has 13 amino acids. The germline V gene has CDR1 SGHRS and CDR2 YFSETQ. CDR3 DNA sequence: TGCGCCAGCAGCTTGATTCCTTCAGATACGCAGTATTTT. This sequence encodes CASSLIPSDTQYF.

The gene calls are TRBV19 and TRBJ1-3, with D possibly being TRBD1 (5 bases). The CDR3 consists of 14 residues. Germline CDR1 LNHDA, CDR2 SQIVND (reference sequence). Trimming pared 7 bases from V and 4 bases from J, leaving 14 bases between. This CDR3 is CASTGGTGGNTIYF. In DNA form, the CDR3 reads TGTGCCAGTACAGGCGGGACGGGAGGAAACACCATATATTTT.

The gene calls are TRBV6-6 and TRBJ2-7; 10 bases are a match to TRBD1. This CDR3 region has 15 residues. Germline V CDR1 and CDR2: MNHNY, SVGAGI (reference sequence). The V gene end was trimmed by 6 bases and the J gene end by 2 bases; junction bases not matched to a gene: 7. In DNA, the CDR3 is TGTGCCAGCAGCCCCCGACAGGGGGCAGCCTACGAGCAGTACTTC. It encodes CASSPRQGAAYEQYF.

V usage is TRBV5-4 and J usage is TRBJ2-7, with 9 positions matching TRBD2. The CDR3 has 14 residues. After removal of 4 bases from V and 1 base from J, the junction contained 3 bases not matched to a gene. Germline V gives CDR1 SGHNT, CDR2 YYREEE (reference sequence). In DNA, the CDR3 is TGTGCCAGCAGCGTACTAGCGGGTTCCTACGAGCAGTACTTC. It translates to CASSVLAGSYEQYF.

This chain connects TRBV9 to TRBJ1-1, with TRBD1 identical over 7 bases. The ends lost 0 bases at V and 4 bases at J; junction bases unmatched: 6. Germline V gene sequence: CDR1 SGDLS, CDR2 YYNGEE. This CDR3 is built from 15 residues. The CDR3, as DNA: TGTGCCAGCAGCGTAGAGACAGGGTGGGGCACTGAAGCTTTCTTT. Protein product: CASSVETGWGTEAFF.

The chain uses TRBV2 and TRBJ2-2; TRBD2 aligns across 13 bases. The CDR3 is 16 amino acids. V lost 3 bases, J lost 6 bases, and 4 bases stayed unmatched. The germline gives CDR1 SNHLY, CDR2 FYNNEI. The CDR3 protein is CASSERLAGGSGELFF. CDR3 nucleotide sequence: TGTGCCAGCAGTGAGCGACTAGCGGGAGGTTCCGGGGAGCTGTTTTTT.

V and J are TRBV7-2 and TRBJ1-5, with D perhaps matching TRBD1 (6 bases). The CDR3 length is 14 residues. Trimming cost V 4 bases and J 4 bases, with 11 bases left between them. Germline values: CDR1 SGHTA, CDR2 FQGNSA. The CDR3 region has the DNA TGTGCCAGCAGCTACGGACAGATGAATCAGCCCCAGCATTTT. This translates into CASSYGQMNQPQHF.

The gene calls are TRBV5-1 and TRBJ2-7; D is unclear. Trimming removed 2 bases at V and 7 bases at J, with 7 bases between. CDR3 length: 11 residues. Germline CDR1 is SGHRS and CDR2 is YFSETQ. CDR3 residues: CASSLDREQYF. DNA for the CDR3: TGCGCCAGCAGCTTAGATCGGGAGCAGTACTTC.

This clone showed up just once. The chain carries TRBV27 and TRBJ1-5; D ambiguous. Trimming took off 5 bases at V and 3 bases at J, with 11 bases between the two ends. The germline CDR1 and CDR2 sequences are MNHEY and SMNVEV (reference sequence). This CDR3 has 14 amino acids. The CDR3 region is CASSGLSLNQPQHF. CDR3 DNA: TGTGCCAGCAGTGGACTGAGTCTCAATCAGCCCCAGCATTTT.

This rearrangement joins TRBV7-2 to TRBJ2-2; D remains ambiguous. Trimming took off 0 bases at V and 5 bases at J, with 10 bases between the two ends. The CDR3 consists of 15 residues. Germline CDR1 SGHTA, CDR2 FQGNSA. The CDR3 protein is CASSLAQMRTGELFF. The CDR3 region has the DNA TGTGCCAGCAGCTTAGCGCAAATGAGAACCGGGGAGCTGTTTTTT.

Comment on this clone: Sequence at one end of the junction differs from germline and may be a read error. The chain carries TRBV4-3 and TRBJ1-6, with D tentatively TRBD1 (5 bases). From germline, CDR1 is LGHNA and CDR2 YSLEER. This CDR3 has 16 residues. The CDR3: CASSAGDGSYNSPPHF. Written as DNA, the CDR3 is TGCGCCAGCAGTGCGGGGGATGGATCCTATAATTCACCCCCCCACTTT.

V gene TRBV10-3 combines with J gene TRBJ1-4; D unclear. Germline V gene sequence: CDR1 ENHRY, CDR2 SYGVKD. This CDR3 contains 14 residues. V was shortened by 5 bases and J by 2 bases, with 9 bases between the two germline ends. CDR3 DNA sequence: TGTGCCATCAGTACCGGGCGGACTAATGAAAAACTGTTTTTT. Its protein is CAISTGRTNEKLFF.

The genes are TRBV7-2 and TRBJ1-1; 7 bases are a match to TRBD1. V dropped 2 bases and J dropped 3; count of bases not matched to a gene: 3. CDR3 length: 14 residues. Germline V gene sequence: CDR1 SGHTA, CDR2 FQGNSA. In DNA form, the CDR3 reads TGTGCCAGCAGCTTAAACAGGGGCCACACTGAAGCTTTCTTT. Amino acids: CASSLNRGHTEAFF.

The chain employs TRBV28 and TRBJ1-4; tentative D call: TRBD1 (6 bases). The CDR3 length is 14 residues. Trimming removed 3 bases at V and 6 bases at J, with 11 bases between. CDR1 and CDR2 from the germline V gene are MDHEN and SYDVKM. The CDR3 bases are TGTGCCAGCAGTTTTAGGGCAGGGGATGAAAAACTGTTTTTT. Amino acid sequence: CASSFRAGDEKLFF.